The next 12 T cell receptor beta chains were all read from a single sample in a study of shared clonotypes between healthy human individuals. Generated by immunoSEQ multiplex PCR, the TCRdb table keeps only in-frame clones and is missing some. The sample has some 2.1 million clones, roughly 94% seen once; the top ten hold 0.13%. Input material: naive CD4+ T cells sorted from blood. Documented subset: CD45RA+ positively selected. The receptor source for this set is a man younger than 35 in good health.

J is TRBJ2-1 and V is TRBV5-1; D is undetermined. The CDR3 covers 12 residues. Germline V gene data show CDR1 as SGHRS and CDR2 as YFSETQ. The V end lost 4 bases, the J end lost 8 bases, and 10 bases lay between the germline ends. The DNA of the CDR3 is TGCGCCAGCAGCGTCGAACTGCATGAGCAGTTCTTC. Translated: CASSVELHEQFF.

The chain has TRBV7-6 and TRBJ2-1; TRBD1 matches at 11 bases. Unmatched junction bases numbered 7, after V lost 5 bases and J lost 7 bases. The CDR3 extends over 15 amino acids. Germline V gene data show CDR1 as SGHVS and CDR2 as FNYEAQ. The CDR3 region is CASSLGTGGGNEQFF. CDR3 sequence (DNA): TGTGCCAGCAGCCTCGGGACAGGGGGAGGGAATGAGCAGTTCTTC. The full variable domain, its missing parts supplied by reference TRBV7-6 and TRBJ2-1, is GAGVSQSPRYKVTKRGQDVALRCDPISGHVSLYWYRQALGQGPEFLTYFNYEAQQDKSGLPNDRFSAERPEGSISTLTIQRTEQRDSAMYRCASSLGTGGGNEQFFGPGTRLTVL.

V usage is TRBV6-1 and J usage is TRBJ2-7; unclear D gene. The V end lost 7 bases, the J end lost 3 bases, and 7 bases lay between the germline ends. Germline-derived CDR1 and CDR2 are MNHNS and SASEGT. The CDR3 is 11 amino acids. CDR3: CASIPLYEQYF. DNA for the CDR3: TGTGCCAGCATACCTCTCTACGAGCAGTACTTC.

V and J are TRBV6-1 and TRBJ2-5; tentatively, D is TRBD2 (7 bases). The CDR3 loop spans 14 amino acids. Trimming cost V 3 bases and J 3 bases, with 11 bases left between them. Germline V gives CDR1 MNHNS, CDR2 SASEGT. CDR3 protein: CASSDGGHEETQYF. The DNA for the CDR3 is TGTGCCAGCAGTGACGGGGGGCATGAAGAGACCCAGTACTTC.

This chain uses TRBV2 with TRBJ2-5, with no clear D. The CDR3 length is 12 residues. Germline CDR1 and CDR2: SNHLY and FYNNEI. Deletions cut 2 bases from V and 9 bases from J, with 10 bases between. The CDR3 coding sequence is TGTGCCAGCAGTGAAACTCAGGTGGCCCAGTACTTC. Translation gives CASSETQVAQYF.

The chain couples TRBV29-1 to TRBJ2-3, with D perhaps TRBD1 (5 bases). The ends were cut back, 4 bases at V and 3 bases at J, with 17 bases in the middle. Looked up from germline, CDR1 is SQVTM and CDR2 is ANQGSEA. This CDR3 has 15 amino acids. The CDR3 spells CSVVRWGYGTDTQYF. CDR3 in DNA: TGCAGCGTTGTAAGGTGGGGCTACGGGACAGATACGCAGTATTTT.

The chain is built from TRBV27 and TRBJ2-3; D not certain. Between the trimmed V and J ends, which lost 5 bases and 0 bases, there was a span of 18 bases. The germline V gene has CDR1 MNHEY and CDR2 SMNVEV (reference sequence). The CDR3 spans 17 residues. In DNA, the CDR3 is TGTGCCAGCAGTGCCTATGTGGCCGGACCTAGCACAGATACGCAGTATTTT. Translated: CASSAYVAGPSTDTQYF.

CDR3 residues: CAWSVSGRMNTEAFF. In DNA form, the CDR3 reads TGTGCCTGGAGTGTAAGCGGCAGAATGAACACTGAAGCTTTCTTT. The rearrangement uses TRBV30 and TRBJ1-1; no firm D call. The CDR3 loop spans 15 amino acids. V lost 0 bases and J 0 bases, leaving 11 bases between the germline ends. Germline CDR1 is GTSNPN and CDR2 is SVGIG (reference sequence). Filled out from reference TRBV30 and TRBJ1-1, the complete variable domain reads SQTIHQWPATLVQPVGSPLSLECTVEGTSNPNLYWYRQAAGRGLQLLFYSVGIGQISSEVPQNLSASRPQDRQFILSSKKLLLSDSGFYLCAWSVSGRMNTEAFFGQGTRLTVV.

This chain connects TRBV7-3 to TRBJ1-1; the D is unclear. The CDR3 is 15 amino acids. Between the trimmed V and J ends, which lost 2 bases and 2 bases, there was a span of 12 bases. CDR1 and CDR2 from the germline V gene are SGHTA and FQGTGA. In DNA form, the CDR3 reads TGTGCCAGCAGCTTAGGGGTCCTTCCCAACACTGAAGCTTTCTTT. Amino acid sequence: CASSLGVLPNTEAFF.

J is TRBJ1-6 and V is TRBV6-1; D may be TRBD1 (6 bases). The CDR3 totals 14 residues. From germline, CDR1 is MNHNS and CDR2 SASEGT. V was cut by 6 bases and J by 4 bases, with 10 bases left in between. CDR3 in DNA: TGTGCCAGCAGACAGGGAGGGTATAATTCACCCCTCCACTTT. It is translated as CASRQGGYNSPLHF.

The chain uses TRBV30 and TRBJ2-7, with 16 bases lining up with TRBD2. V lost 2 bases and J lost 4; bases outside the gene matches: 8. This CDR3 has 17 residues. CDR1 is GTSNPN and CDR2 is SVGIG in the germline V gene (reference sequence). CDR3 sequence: CAWSRDLGLAGGYEQYF. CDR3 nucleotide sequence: TGTGCCTGGAGTCGCGACTTGGGACTAGCGGGAGGGTACGAGCAGTACTTC.

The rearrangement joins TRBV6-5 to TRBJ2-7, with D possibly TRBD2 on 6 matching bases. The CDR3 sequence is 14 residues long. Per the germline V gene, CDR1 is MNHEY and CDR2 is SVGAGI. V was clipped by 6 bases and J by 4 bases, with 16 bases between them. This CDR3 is CASSRGAGGYEQYF. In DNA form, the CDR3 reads TGTGCCAGCAGCCGTGGAGCGGGTGGGTACGAGCAGTACTTC.